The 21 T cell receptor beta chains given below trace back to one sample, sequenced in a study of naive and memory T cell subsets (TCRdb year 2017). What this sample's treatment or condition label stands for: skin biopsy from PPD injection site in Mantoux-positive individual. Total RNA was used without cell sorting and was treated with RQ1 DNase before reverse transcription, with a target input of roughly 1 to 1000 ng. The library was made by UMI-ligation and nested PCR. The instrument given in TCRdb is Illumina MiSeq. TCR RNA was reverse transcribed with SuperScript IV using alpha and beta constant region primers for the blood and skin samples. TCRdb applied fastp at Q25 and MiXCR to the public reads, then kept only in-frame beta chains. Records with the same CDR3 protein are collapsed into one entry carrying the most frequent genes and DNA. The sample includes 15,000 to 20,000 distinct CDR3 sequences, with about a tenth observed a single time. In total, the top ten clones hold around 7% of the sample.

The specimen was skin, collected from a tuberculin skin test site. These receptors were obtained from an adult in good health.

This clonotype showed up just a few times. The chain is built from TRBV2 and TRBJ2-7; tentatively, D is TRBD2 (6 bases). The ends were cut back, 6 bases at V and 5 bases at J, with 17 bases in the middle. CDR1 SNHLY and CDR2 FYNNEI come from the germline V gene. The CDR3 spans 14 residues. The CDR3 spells CASRSAEGLHEQYF. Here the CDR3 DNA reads TGTGCCAGCAGGTCCGCGGAGGGGCTGCACGAGCAGTACTTC. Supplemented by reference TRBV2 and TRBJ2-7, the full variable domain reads EPEVTQTPSHQVTQMGQEVILRCVPISNHLYFYWYRQILGQKVEFLVSFYNNEISEKSEIFDDQFSVERPDGSNFTLKIRSTKLEDSAMYFCASRSAEGLHEQYFGPGTRLTVT.

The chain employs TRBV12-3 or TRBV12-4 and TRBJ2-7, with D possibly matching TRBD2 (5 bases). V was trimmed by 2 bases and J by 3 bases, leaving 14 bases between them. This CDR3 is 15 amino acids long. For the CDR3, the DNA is TGTGCCAGCAGTTTATCCCTAGAGGGCGTCTACGAGCAGTACTTC. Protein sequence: CASSLSLEGVYEQYF.

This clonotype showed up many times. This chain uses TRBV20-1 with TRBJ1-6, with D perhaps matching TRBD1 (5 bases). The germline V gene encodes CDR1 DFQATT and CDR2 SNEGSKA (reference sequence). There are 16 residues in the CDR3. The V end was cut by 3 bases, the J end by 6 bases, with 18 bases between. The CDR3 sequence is CSARIGSLGTNSPLHF. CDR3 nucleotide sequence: TGCAGTGCTAGGATTGGCAGCCTCGGGACTAATTCACCCCTCCACTTT.

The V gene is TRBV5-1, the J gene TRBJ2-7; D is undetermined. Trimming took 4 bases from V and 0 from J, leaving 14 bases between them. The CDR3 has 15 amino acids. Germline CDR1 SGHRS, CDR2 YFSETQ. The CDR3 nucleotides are TGCGCCAGCAGCCTATCGGGCCTGAGCTCCTACGAGCAGTACTTC. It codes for CASSLSGLSSYEQYF.

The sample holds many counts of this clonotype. The CDR3 nucleotides are TGTGCCAGCAGCTTAGGACTCAGCTCCTACGAGCAGTACTTC. The encoded protein is CASSLGLSSYEQYF. This chain connects TRBV11-2 to TRBJ2-7; D gene unclear. Per germline, CDR1 SGHAT and CDR2 FQNNGV. V lost 1 base and J 0 bases, leaving 7 bases between the germline ends. This CDR3 has 14 amino acids.

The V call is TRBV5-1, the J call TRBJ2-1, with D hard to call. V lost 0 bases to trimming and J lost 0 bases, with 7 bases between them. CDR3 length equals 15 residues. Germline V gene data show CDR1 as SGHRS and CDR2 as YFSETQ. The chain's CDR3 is CASSLVGYSYNEQFF. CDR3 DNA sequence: TGCGCCAGCAGCTTGGTGGGGTACTCCTACAATGAGCAGTTCTTC.

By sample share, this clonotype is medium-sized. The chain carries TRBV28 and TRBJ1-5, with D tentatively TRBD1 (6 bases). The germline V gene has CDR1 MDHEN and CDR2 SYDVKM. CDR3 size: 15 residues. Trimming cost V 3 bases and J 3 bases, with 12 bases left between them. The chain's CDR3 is CASSFRQDYNQPQHF. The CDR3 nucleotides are TGTGCCAGCAGTTTTAGACAGGACTACAATCAGCCCCAGCATTTT. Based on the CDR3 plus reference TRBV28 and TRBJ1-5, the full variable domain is DVKVTQSSRYLVKRTGEKVFLECVQDMDHENMFWYRQDPGLGLRLIYFSYDVKMKEKGDIPEGYSVSREKKERFSLILESASTNQTSMYLCASSFRQDYNQPQHFGDGTRLSIL.

CDR3 residues: CASSIPGGLYEQYF. In DNA form, the CDR3 reads TGTGCCAGTAGTATACCCGGGGGACTTTACGAGCAGTACTTC. V gene TRBV19 combines with J gene TRBJ2-7; a weak D match, TRBD2 (6 bases). V was pared by 2 bases and J by 4 bases, with 12 bases between. Germline V CDR1 and CDR2: LNHDA, SQIVND (reference sequence). The CDR3 consists of 14 residues.

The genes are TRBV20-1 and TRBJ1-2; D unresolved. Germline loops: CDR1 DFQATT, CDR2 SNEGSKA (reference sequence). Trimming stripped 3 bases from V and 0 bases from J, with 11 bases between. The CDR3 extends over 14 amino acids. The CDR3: CSASYGLANYGYTF. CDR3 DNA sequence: TGCAGTGCTAGCTATGGCTTAGCTAACTATGGCTACACCTTC.

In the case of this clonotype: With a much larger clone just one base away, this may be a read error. CDR3 residues: CASRQGDGQPQRF. CDR3 DNA: TGTGCCAGCAGGCAGGGCGACGGTCAGCCCCAGCGTTTT. The chain combines TRBV7-9 with TRBJ1-5; possibly TRBD1 for D (5 bases). This CDR3 has 13 amino acids. Germline V gives CDR1 SEHNR, CDR2 FQNEAQ (reference sequence).

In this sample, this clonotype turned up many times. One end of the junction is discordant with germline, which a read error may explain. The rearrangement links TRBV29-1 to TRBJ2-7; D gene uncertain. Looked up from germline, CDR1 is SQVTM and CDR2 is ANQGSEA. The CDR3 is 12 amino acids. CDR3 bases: TGCAGCGTTAAGACCAATGCCTATGAGCAGTACTTC. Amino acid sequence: CSVKTNAYEQYF.

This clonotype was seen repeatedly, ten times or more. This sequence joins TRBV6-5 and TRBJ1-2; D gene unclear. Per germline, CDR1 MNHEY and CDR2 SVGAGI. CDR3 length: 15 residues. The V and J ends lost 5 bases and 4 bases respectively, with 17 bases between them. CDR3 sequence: CASSPIAGSPYGYTF. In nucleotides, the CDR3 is TGTGCCAGCAGTCCAATTGCGGGGTCCCCCTATGGCTACACCTTC.

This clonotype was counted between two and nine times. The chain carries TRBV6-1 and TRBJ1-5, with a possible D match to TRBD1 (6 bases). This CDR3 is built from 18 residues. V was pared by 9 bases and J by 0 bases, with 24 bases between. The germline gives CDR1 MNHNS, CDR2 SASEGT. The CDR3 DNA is TGTGCCAGTTATTCCGGGACATCTTTTCGCTATAGCAATCAGCCCCAGCATTTT. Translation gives CASYSGTSFRYSNQPQHF.

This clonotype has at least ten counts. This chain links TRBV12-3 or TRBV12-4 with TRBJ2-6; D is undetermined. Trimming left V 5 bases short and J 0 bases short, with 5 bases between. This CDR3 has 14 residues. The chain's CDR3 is CASSDSSGANVLTF. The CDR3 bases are TGTGCCAGCAGTGATTCCTCTGGGGCCAACGTCCTGACTTTC.

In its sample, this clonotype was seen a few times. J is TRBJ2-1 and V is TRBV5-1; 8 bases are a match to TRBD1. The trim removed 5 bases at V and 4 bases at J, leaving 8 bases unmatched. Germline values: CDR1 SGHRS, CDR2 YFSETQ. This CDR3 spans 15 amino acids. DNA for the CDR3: TGCGCCAGCAGTCGGAGGACAGGGTTATACAATGAGCAGTTCTTC. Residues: CASSRRTGLYNEQFF.

Here the CDR3 reads CASSLIQGSNQPQHF. In DNA form, the CDR3 reads TGTGCCAGCAGTTTAATTCAGGGAAGCAATCAGCCCCAGCATTTT. V gene TRBV28 combines with J gene TRBJ1-5; a weak D match, TRBD1 (5 bases). CDR1 and CDR2 from the germline V gene are MDHEN and SYDVKM. This CDR3 comprises 15 residues. V lost 2 bases and J 1 base, leaving 9 bases between the germline ends.

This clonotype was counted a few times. The DNA for the CDR3 is TGTGCCAGCAGTGAAATGGGCGGGGGCGCCCAAGAGACCCAGTACTTC. Its protein product is CASSEMGGGAQETQYF. The chain couples TRBV2 to TRBJ2-5; D might be TRBD2 (7 bases). Looked up from germline, CDR1 is SNHLY and CDR2 is FYNNEI. CDR3 length: 16 residues. V was shortened by 2 bases and J by 1 base, with 14 bases between the two germline ends.

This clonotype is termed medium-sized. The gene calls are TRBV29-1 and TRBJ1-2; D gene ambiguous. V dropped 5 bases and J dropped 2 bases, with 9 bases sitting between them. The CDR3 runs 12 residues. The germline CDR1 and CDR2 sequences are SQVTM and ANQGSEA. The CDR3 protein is CSVTPDNYGYTF. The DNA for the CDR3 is TGCAGCGTTACGCCGGACAACTATGGCTACACCTTC.

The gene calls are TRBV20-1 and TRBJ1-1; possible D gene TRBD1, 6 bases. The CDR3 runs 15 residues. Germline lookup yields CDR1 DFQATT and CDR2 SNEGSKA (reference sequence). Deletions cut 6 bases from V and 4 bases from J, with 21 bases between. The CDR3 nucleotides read TGCAGTGCCGAAAACCGGGACACCAAATTCACTGAAGCTTTCTTT. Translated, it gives CSAENRDTKFTEAFF.

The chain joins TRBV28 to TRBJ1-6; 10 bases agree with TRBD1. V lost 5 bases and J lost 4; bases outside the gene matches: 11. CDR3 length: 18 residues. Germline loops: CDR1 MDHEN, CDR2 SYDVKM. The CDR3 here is CASSLRPGQGTYNSPLHF. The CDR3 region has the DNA TGTGCCAGCAGTCTAAGGCCGGGACAGGGGACGTATAATTCACCCCTCCACTTT.

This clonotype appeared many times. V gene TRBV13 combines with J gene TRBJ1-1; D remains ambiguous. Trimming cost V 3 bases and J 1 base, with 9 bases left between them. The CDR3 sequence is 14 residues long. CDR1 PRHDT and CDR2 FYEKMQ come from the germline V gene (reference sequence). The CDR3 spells CASSFGGPNTEAFF. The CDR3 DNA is TGTGCCAGCAGCTTTGGAGGGCCGAACACTGAAGCTTTCTTT.